This TCR beta chain was captured in a study of blood T cell repertoires in COVID-19. Assay used: immunoSEQ multiplex PCR; TCRdb lists only in-frame clones, some missing. The sample has 50,000 to 65,000 clones, roughly 87% seen once. As regards this clone: Other DNA sequences from this sample encode an identical CDR3 as well.

The CDR3 is 14 residues long. Unmatched junction bases numbered 2, after V lost 6 bases and J lost 1 base. The germline V gene has CDR1 MNHEY and CDR2 SVGAGI. The specimen sequenced was peripheral blood. This chain connects TRBV6-5 to TRBJ1-3, with 8 bases lining up with TRBD1. This sequence was found in a man aged 50 to 59 with active COVID-19. The CDR3 region is CASSRQGSGNTIYF. In DNA, the CDR3 is TGTGCCAGCAGCAGACAGGGGTCTGGAAACACCATATATTTT.